Here is one T cell receptor (beta chain) with its context. This clone's antigen is unknown. Base quality data are lacking; no much larger clone is found one base away. The data are from a study of a mutant IDH1 vaccine in newly diagnosed glioma (dated by TCRdb to about 2021). About the full investigation: Of the approximately 35 treated patients, about 60% were male and about 38% were female, and the mean age was roughly 40 years. Six visits were used for peripheral blood collection: V03 (baseline), V05, V07, V10, V12 and V13. Before enrollment, patients had received standard therapy of radiotherapy alone, temozolomide alone, or radiochemotherapy with temozolomide; most received the combination. For exploratory analyses, longitudinal TCRB deep sequencing was carried out in roughly 25 treated patients wherever samples were available. Findings and caveats that apply to the study as a whole: Vaccine-induced immune responses across multiple MHC alleles were detected in around 92% of patients. No apparent relationship was observed between pseudoprogression and alterations in the top peripheral T cell clonotypes detected by TCRB sequencing. According to the authors, sample limitations meant that analyses of patient blood samples could not be reproduced. Availability determined which PBMC samples were chosen for TCRB deep sequencing.

Preparation of the library involved the immunoSEQ multiplex PCR assay. Rearranged TCR beta chain sequences were amplified using the hsTCRB Kit according to the manufacturer's protocol. An Illumina MiSeq was used to sequence the TCRB libraries. As for how the authors treated the data: The proprietary platform of the kit vendor was used for demultiplexing, trimming and gene mapping. TCRdb took over this immuneACCESS table, retaining in-frame rearrangements with V and J assigned. Such tables are incomplete; in checked studies, under half of the missing clones stem from an unresolved V gene, and the remainder is unexplained. That table supplies the V and J calls and clone size; D and trimming were determined from the DNA. This sample lists under 90,000 clones; about four fifths were detected once. Approximately 8.2% of the sample comes from the top ten. The time point label on this specimen signifies: baseline, week 1 (first vaccination visit). According to the study, the label for this sample's treatment or condition signals: pre-vaccination baseline after standard-of-care therapy. Donors had newly diagnosed WHO grade 3 or 4 IDH1-mutant astrocytomas with loss of nuclear ATRX. The samples were drawn from NOA16, a multicentre, single-arm, open-label phase I trial in Germany that tested a mutant IDH1 peptide vaccine in humans for the first time. For immunogenicity testing, the blood drawn at visit V03 was used as the baseline sample. Genomic DNA for TCRB sequencing was extracted from EDTA blood using the DNeasy Blood and Tissue Kit.

V is clipped by 4 bases and J by 4 bases, and the sequence between their germline boundaries is 7 bases long. Looking up the germline V gene (reference sequence) yields CDR1 SEHNR and CDR2 FQNEAQ. Counted from cysteine to phenylalanine, this CDR3 has 12 amino acids. The kept DNA is CDR3 alone, 36 bases in frame from the first base. The receptor comes from a man aged 50 to 60 with glioma. Recombination linked TRBV7-9 to TRBJ2-5; no D segment can be confidently identified. The sequenced sample was PBMCs, obtained from a glioma patient treated with radiotherapy, temozolomide or both. The CDR3 amino acid sequence is: CASSSSRETQYF. The DNA reads TGTGCCAGCAGCTCCTCTCGAGAGACCCAGTACTTC.